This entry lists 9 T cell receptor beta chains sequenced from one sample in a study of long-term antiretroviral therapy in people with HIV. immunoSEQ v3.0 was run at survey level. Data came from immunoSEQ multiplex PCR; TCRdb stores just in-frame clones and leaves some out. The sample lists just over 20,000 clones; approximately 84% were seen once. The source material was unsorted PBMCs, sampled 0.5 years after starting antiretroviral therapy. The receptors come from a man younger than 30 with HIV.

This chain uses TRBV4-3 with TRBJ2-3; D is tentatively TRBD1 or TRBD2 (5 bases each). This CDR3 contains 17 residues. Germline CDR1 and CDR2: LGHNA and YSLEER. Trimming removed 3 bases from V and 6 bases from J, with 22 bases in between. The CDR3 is CASSQIHGARGGDTQYF. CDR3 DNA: TGCGCCAGCAGCCAGATCCACGGCGCTAGGGGCGGGGATACGCAGTATTTT.

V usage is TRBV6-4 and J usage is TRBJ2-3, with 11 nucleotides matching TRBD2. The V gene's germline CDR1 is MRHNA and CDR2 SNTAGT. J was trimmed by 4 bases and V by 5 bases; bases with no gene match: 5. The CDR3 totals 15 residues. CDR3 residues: CASSLTSGGADTQYF. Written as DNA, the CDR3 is TGTGCCAGCAGTTTAACTAGCGGGGGAGCAGATACGCAGTATTTT.

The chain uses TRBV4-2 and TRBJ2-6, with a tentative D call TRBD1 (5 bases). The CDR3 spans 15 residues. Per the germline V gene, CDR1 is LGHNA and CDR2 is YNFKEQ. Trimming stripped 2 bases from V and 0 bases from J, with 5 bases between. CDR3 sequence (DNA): TGTGCCAGCAGCCAACAGGGCTCTGGGGCCAACGTCCTGACTTTC. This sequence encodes CASSQQGSGANVLTF.

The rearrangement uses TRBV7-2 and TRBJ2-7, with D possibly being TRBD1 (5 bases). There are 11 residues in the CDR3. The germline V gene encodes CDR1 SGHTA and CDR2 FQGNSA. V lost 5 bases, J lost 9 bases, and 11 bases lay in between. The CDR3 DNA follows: TGTGCCAGCAGCGCACAGGTACCGCAGTACTTC. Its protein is CASSAQVPQYF.

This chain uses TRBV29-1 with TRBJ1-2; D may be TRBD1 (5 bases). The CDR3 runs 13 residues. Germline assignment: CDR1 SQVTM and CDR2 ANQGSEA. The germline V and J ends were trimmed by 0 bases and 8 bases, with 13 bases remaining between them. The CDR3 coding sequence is TGCAGCGTTGAAGAGTCCTGGGGGGACGGCTACACCTTC. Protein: CSVEESWGDGYTF.

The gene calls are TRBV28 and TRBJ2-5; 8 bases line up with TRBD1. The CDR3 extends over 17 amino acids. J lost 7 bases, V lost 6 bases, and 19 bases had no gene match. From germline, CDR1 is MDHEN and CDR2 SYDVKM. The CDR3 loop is CASRPLDRATPLWTQYF. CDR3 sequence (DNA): TGTGCCAGCAGACCACTGGACAGGGCCACACCACTTTGGACCCAGTACTTC.

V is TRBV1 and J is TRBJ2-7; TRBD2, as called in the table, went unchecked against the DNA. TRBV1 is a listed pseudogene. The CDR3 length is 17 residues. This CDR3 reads CTSSQWEGGRANMEQYF. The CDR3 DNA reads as TGCACCAGCAGCCAATGGGAGGGCGGGAGGGCGAATATGGAGCAGTACTTC.

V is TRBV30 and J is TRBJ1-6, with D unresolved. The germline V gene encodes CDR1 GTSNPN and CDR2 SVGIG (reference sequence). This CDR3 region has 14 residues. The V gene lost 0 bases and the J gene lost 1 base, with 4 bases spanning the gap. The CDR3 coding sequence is TGTGCCTGGAGTGTGGGGTCCTATAATTCACCCCTCCACTTT. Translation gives CAWSVGSYNSPLHF.

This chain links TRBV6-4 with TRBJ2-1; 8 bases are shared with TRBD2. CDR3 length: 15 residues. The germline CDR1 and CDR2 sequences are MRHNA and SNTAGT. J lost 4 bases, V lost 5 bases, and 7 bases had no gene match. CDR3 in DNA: TGTGCCAGCAGTCGGGTAGCGGGAAGTTACAATGAGCAGTTCTTC. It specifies CASSRVAGSYNEQFF.